One sample yielded the 2 T cell receptor beta chains listed below, sequenced in a study of T-cell reconstitution after alpha-beta-depleted transplantation in children. Unique molecular identifiers were incorporated when the TCRbeta library was constructed. In TCRdb, the PCR reads were re-called with MiXCR into one record per CDR3 protein. The repertoire consists of 400,000 to 450,000 distinct CDR3 sequences, with about 45% occurring once and the leading ten covering around 29%. The specimen comprised PBMCs, sampled before TCRalphabeta/CD19-depleted stem cell transplant. Receptors were obtained from a girl aged 2 to 9 with aplastic anemia, due to receive a stem cell transplant.

This clonotype was picked up many times. This rearrangement joins TRBV12-3 or TRBV12-4 to TRBJ2-7, with a weak D call TRBD2 (6 bases). The CDR3 length is 15 residues. V gave up 6 bases and J gave up 3 bases, with 18 bases separating them. DNA of the CDR3: TGTGCCAGCAGCTCCAGGTCCGGGAGACGCTACGAGCAGTACTTC. Protein sequence: CASSSRSGRRYEQYF.

In this sample, this clonotype turned up a few times. The gene calls are TRBV10-2 and TRBJ2-1; no reliable D call. Germline-derived CDR1 and CDR2 are WSHSY and SAAADI. The CDR3 contains 17 residues. Trimming left V 0 bases short and J 0 bases short, with 12 bases between. The CDR3 nucleotides are TGCGCCAGCAGTGAGTCTCTACGCGTGAGCTCCTACAATGAGCAGTTCTTC. Translated, it gives CASSESLRVSSYNEQFF.